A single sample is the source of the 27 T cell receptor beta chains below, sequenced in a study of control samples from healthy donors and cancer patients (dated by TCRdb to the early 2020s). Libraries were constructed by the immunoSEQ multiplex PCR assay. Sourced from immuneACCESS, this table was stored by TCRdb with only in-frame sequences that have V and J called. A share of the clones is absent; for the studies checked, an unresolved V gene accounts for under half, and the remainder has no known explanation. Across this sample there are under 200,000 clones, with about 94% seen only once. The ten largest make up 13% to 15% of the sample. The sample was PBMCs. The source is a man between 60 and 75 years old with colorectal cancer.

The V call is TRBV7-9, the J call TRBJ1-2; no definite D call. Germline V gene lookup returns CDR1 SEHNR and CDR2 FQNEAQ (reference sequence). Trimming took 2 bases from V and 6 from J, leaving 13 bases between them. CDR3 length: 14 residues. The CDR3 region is CASSLRSGLDGYTF. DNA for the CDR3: TGTGCCAGCAGCTTAAGGTCAGGACTAGATGGCTACACCTTC.

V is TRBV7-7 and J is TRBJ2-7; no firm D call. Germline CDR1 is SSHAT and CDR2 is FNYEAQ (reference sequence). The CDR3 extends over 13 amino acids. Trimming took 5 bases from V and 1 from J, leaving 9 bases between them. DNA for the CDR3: TGTGCCAGCAGCCTAGAAAGATCCTACGAGCAGTACTTC. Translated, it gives CASSLERSYEQYF. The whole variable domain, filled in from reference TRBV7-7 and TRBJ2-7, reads GAGVSQSPRYKVTKRGQDVTLRCDPISSHATLYWYQQALGQGPEFLTYFNYEAQPDKSGLPSDRFSAERPEGSISTLTIQRTEQRDSAMYRCASSLERSYEQYFGPGTRLTVT.

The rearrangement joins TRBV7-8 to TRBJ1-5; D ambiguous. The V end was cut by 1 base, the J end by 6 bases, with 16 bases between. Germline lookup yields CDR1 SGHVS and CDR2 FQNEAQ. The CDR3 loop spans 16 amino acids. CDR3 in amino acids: CASSLVGFGGIQPQHF. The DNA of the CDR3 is TGTGCCAGCAGCTTAGTAGGGTTTGGAGGGATTCAGCCCCAGCATTTT.

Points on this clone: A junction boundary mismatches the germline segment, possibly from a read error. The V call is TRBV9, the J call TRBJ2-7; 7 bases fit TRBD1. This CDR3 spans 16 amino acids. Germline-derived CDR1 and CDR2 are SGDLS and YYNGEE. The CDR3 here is CASSAGTGVNVYGQYF. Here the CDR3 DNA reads TGTGCCAGCAGCGCCGGAACAGGGGTCAATGTCTACGGGCAGTACTTC.

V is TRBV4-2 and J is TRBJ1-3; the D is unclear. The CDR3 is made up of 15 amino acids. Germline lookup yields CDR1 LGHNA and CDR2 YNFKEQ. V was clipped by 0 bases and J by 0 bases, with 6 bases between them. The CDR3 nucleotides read TGTGCCAGCAGCCAAGATCCGAGCTCTGGAAACACCATATATTTT. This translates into CASSQDPSSGNTIYF.

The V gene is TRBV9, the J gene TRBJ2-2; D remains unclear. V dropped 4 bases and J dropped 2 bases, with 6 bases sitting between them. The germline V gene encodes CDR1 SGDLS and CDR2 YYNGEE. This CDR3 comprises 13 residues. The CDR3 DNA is TGTGCCAGCAGCCCTGGAAACACCGGGGAGCTGTTTTTT. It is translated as CASSPGNTGELFF. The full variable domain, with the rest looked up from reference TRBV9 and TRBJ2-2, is DSGVTQTPKHLITATGQRVTLRCSPRSGDLSVYWYQQSLDQGLQFLIQYYNGEERAKGNILERFSAQQFPDLHSELNLSSLELGDSALYFCASSPGNTGELFFGEGSRLTVL.

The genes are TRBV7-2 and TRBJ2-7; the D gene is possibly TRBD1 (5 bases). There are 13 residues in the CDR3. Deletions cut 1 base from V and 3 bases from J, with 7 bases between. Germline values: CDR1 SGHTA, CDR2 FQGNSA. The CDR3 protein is CASSLVRVYEQYF. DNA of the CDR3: TGTGCCAGCAGCTTAGTCAGGGTCTACGAGCAGTACTTC.

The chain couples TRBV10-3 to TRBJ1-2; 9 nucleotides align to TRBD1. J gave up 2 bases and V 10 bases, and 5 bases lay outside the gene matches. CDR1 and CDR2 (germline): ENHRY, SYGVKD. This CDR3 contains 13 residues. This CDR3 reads CATRQGDNYGYTF. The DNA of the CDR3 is TGTGCCACCCGACAGGGGGACAACTATGGCTACACCTTC.

This chain's CDR3 is CASSAPTGVGTDTQYF. In DNA form, the CDR3 reads TGTGCCAGCAGCGCCCCTACAGGGGTAGGCACAGATACGCAGTATTTT. This chain links TRBV9 with TRBJ2-3; 7 positions match TRBD1. This CDR3 region has 16 residues. J lost 1 base, V lost 3 bases, and 8 bases had no gene match. From germline, CDR1 is SGDLS and CDR2 YYNGEE.

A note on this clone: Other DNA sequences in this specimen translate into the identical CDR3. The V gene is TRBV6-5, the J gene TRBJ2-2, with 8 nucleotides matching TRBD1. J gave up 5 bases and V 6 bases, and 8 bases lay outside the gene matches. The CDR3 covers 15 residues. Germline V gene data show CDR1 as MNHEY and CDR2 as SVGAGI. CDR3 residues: CASRSDRVRTGELFF. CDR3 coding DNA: TGTGCCAGCAGATCGGACAGGGTGCGGACCGGGGAGCTGTTTTTT.

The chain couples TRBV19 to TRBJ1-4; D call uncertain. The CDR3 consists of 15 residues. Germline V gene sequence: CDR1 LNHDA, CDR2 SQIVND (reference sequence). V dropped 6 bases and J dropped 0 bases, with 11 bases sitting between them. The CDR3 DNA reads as TGTGCCAGTAGGCCAGTCGTTGCAACTAATGAAAAACTGTTTTTT. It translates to CASRPVVATNEKLFF.

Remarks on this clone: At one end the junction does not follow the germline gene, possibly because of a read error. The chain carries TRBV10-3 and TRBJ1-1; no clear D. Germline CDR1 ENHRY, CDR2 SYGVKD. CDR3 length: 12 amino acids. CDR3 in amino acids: CAIGDSTLEAFF. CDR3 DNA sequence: TGTGCCATCGGTGATAGTACCCTTGAAGCTTTCTTT.

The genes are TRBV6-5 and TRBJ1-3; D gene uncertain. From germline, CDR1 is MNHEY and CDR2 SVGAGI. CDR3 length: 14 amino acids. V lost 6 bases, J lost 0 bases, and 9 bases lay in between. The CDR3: CASRGLGSGNTIYF. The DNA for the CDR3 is TGTGCCAGCAGGGGCCTCGGCTCTGGAAACACCATATATTTT.

This CDR3 is CASSGKGAYEQYF. The DNA of the CDR3 is TGTGCCAGCAGCGGGAAGGGCGCCTACGAGCAGTACTTC. This rearrangement joins TRBV9 to TRBJ2-7; no firm D call. CDR3 length: 13 residues. The germline V gene has CDR1 SGDLS and CDR2 YYNGEE. The germline V and J ends were trimmed by 3 bases and 2 bases, with 9 bases remaining between them.

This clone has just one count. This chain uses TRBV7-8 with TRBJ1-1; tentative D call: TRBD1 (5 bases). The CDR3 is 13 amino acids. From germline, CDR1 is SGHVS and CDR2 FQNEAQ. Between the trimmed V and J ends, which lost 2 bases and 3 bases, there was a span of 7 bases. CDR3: CASSLQGDTEAFF. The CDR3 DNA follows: TGTGCCAGCAGCTTACAGGGAGACACTGAAGCTTTCTTT.

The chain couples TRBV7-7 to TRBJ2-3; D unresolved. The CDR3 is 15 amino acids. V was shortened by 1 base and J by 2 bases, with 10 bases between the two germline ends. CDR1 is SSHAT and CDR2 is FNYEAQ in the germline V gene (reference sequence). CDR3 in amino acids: CASSLEGRPTDTQYF. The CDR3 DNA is TGTGCCAGCAGCTTAGAGGGCCGCCCCACAGATACGCAGTATTTT.

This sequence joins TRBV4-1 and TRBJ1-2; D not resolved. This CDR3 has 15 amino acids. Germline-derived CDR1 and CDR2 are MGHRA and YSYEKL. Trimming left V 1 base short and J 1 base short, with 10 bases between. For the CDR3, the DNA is TGCGCCAGCAGCCAAGCTCCGACCAGTAACTATGGCTACACCTTC. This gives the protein CASSQAPTSNYGYTF.

CDR3 protein: CASSVQTGAGYTF. The CDR3 bases are TGCGCCAGCAGCGTCCAGACAGGAGCAGGCTACACCTTC. The genes are TRBV5-1 and TRBJ1-2; tentative D call: TRBD1 (6 bases). CDR1 and CDR2 from the germline V gene are SGHRS and YFSETQ. Deletions cut 4 bases from V and 8 bases from J, with 15 bases between. The CDR3 totals 13 residues.

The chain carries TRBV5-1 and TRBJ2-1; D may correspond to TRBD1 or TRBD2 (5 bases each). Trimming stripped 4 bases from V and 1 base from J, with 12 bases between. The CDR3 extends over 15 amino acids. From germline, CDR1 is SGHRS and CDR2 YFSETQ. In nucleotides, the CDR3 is TGCGCCAGCAGCCCCCGGGACCCGTCCTACAATGAGCAGTTCTTC. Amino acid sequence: CASSPRDPSYNEQFF.

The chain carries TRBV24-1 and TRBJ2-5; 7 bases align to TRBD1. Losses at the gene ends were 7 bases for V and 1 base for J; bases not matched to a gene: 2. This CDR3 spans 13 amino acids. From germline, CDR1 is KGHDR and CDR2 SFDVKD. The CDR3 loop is CATSTGAQETQYF. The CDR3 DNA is TGTGCCACCAGCACAGGGGCCCAAGAGACCCAGTACTTC.

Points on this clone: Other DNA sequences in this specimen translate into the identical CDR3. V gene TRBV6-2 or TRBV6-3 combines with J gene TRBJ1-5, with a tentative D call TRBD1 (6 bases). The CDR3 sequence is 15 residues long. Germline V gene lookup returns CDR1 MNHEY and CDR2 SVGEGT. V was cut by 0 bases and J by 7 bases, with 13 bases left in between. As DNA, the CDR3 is TGTGCCAGCAGTTACTCGGGGGGAAGGGGGCAGCCCCAGCATTTT. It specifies CASSYSGGRGQPQHF.

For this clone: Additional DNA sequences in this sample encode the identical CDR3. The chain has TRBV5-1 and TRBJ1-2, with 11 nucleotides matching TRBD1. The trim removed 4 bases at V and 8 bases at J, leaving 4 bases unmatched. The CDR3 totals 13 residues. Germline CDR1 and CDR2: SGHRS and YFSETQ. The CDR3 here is CASSPGTGGGYTF. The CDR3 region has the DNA TGCGCCAGCAGCCCAGGGACAGGGGGAGGCTACACCTTC.

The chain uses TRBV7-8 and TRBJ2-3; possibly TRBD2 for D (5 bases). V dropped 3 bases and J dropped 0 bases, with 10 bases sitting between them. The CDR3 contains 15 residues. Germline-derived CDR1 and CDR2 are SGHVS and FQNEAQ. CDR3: CASSFPSKSTDTQYF. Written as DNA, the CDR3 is TGTGCCAGCAGCTTCCCTAGCAAAAGCACAGATACGCAGTATTTT.

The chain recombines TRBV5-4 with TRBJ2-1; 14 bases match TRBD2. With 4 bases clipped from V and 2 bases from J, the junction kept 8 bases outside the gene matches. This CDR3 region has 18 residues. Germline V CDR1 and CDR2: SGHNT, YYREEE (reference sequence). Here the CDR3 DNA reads TGTGCCAGCAGCCCCAGGGGACTAGCGGGGGCAACCTACAATGAGCAGTTCTTC. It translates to CASSPRGLAGATYNEQFF.

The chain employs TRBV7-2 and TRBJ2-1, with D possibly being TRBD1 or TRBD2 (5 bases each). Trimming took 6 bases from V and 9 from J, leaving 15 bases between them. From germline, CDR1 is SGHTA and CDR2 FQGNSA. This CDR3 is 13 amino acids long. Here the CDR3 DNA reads TGTGCCAGCAGAATAGCTGGGGCGGGTGAGCAGTTCTTC. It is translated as CASRIAGAGEQFF.

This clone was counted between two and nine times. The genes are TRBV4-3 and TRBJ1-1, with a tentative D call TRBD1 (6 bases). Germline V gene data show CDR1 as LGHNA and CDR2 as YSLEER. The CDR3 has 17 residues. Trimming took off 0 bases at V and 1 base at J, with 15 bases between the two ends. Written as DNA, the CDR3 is TGCGCCAGCAGCCAAGATAGGGCGGGCAGGGGGAACACTGAAGCTTTCTTT. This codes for CASSQDRAGRGNTEAFF.

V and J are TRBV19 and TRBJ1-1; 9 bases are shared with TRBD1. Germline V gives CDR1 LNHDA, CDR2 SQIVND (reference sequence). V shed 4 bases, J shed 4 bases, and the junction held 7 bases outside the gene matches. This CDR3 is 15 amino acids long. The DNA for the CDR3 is TGTGCCAGTAGTAACCCGGACAGGGGAGGCACTGAAGCTTTCTTT. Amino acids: CASSNPDRGGTEAFF.